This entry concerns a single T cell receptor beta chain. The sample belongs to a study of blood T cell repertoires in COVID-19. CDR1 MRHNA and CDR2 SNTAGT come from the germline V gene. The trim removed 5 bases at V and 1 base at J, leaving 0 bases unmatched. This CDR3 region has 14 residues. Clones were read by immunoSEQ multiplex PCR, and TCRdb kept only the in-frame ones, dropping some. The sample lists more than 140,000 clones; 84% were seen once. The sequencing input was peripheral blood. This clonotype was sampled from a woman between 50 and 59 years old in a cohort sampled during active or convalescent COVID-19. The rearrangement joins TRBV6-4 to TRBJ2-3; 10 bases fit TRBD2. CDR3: CASSLAGGTDTQYF. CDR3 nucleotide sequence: TGTGCCAGCAGTCTAGCGGGGGGCACAGATACGCAGTATTTT.